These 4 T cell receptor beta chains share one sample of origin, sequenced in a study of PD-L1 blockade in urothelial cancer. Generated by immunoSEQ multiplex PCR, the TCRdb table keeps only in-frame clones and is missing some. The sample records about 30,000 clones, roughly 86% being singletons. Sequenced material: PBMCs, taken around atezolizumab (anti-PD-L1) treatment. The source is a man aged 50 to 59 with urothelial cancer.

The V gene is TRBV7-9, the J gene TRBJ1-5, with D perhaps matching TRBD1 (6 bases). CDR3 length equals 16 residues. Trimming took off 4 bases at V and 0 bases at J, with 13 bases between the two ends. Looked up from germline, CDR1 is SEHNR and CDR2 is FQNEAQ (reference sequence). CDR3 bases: TGTGCCAGCAGCTCCACAGGGATCCCTAGCAATCAGCCCCAGCATTTT. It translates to CASSSTGIPSNQPQHF.

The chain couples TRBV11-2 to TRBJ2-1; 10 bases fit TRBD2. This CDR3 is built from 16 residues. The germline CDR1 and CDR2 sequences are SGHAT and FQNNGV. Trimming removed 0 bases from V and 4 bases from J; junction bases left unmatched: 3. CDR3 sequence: CASSLDLAGAYNEQFF. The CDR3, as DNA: TGTGCCAGCAGCTTAGACCTAGCGGGGGCTTACAATGAGCAGTTCTTC.

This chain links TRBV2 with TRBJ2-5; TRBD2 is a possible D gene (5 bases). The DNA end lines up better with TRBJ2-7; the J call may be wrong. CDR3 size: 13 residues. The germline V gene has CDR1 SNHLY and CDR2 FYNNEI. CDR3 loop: CASRTGILNEQYF. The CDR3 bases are TGTGCCAGCAGGACGGGAATCCTTAACGAGCAGTACTTC.

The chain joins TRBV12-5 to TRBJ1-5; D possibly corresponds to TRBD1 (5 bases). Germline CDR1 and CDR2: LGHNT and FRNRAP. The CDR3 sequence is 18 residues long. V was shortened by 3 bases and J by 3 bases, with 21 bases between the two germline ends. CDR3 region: CASGLLLAGSLINQPQHF. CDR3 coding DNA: TGTGCTAGTGGTTTATTATTGGCAGGGTCACTAATCAATCAGCCCCAGCATTTT. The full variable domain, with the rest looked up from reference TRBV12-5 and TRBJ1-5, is DARVTQTPRHKVTEMGQEVTMRCQPILGHNTVFWYRQTMMQGLELLAYFRNRAPLDDSGMPKDRFSAEMPDATLATLKIQPSEPRDSAVYFCASGLLLAGSLINQPQHFGDGTRLSIL.